The clone carrying this TCR beta chain showed up many times. Its cognate antigen is unknown. Unique molecular identifiers (one per individual cDNA molecule) were attached. TCRdb re-called the 5' RACE reads through MiXCR, storing one row per CDR3 protein. The table shows roughly 50,000 distinct CDR3 sequences, with 7.7% occurring only once. The record originates from a study of early T cells in non-severe SARS-CoV-2 infection. Study conclusions and caveats: Lookups in VDJdb leaned toward anti-spike CD8 responses and missed private and CD4 specificities.

Sample: whole blood. The TCR originated in an adult who was a healthcare worker with PCR-confirmed SARS-CoV-2 infection or an uninfected control (not recorded which).

The CDR3 spells CASSLGTSGEYTQYF. The CDR3 bases are TGTGCCAGTAGTCTCGGGACTAGCGGGGAGTATACGCAGTATTTT. This chain connects TRBV19 to TRBJ2-3; 13 bases align to TRBD2. With 5 bases clipped from V and 7 bases from J, the junction kept 6 bases outside the gene matches. Per the germline V gene, CDR1 is LNHDA and CDR2 is SQIVND (reference sequence). The CDR3 has 15 residues.